The 5 T cell receptor beta chains below all came from one sample that was sequenced in a study of T cell responses to AZD1222 COVID-19 vaccine. Assay: immunoSEQ multiplex PCR; the TCRdb copy retains only in-frame clones and omits some. The sample lists 83,000 or so clones, around 93% occurring once. Sequencing was performed on peripheral blood, taken 28 days after the second AZD1222 dose. The receptors stem from an adult who received the AZD1222 COVID-19 vaccine.

This clone was seen just once. This rearrangement joins TRBV6-5 to TRBJ1-4, with no clear D. The V gene's germline CDR1 is MNHEY and CDR2 SVGAGI. CDR3 length equals 15 residues. V was cut by 6 bases and J by 4 bases, with 15 bases left in between. CDR3 residues: CASSRSGLGNEKLFF. CDR3 bases: TGTGCCAGCAGCCGAAGCGGGTTGGGTAATGAAAAACTGTTTTTT.

This clone was counted only a few times. The genes are TRBV7-2 and TRBJ2-7; D might be TRBD1 or TRBD2, each matching 6 bases. With 6 bases removed from V and 7 bases from J, the gap between germline ends came to 16 bases. The V gene's germline CDR1 is SGHTA and CDR2 FQGNSA. The CDR3 spans 13 residues. CDR3 in amino acids: CASRLMGAGEQYF. The CDR3 region has the DNA TGTGCCAGCAGGCTAATGGGGGCGGGGGAGCAGTACTTC. The full variable domain, rest sourced from reference TRBV7-2 and TRBJ2-7, is GAGVSQSPSNKVTEKGKDVELRCDPISGHTALYWYRQSLGQGLEFLIYFQGNSAPDKSGLPSDRFSAERTGGSVSTLTIQRTQQEDSAVYLCASRLMGAGEQYFGPGTRLTVT.

V is TRBV5-1 and J is TRBJ2-1; maybe TRBD2 (6 bases). V was cut by 0 bases and J by 3 bases, with 10 bases left in between. The germline V gene has CDR1 SGHRS and CDR2 YFSETQ. This CDR3 region has 15 residues. The CDR3 sequence is CASSLVPSVYNEQFF. CDR3 sequence (DNA): TGCGCCAGCAGCTTGGTCCCTAGCGTCTACAATGAGCAGTTCTTC.

This chain links TRBV27 with TRBJ1-5; tentatively, D is TRBD1 (6 bases). Germline V gene data show CDR1 as MNHEY and CDR2 as SMNVEV (reference sequence). Trimming took 5 bases from V and 4 from J, leaving 9 bases between them. The CDR3 runs 13 residues. This chain's CDR3 is CASSADRNQPQHF. The CDR3 DNA reads TGTGCCAGCAGTGCCGACAGGAATCAGCCCCAGCATTTT.

The CDR3 DNA reads as TGCGCCAGCAGTGCCAGGGCCTACAATGAGCAGTTCTTC. It encodes CASSARAYNEQFF. J is TRBJ2-1 and V is TRBV10-1; D might be TRBD1 (5 bases). The germline V gene encodes CDR1 WNHNN and CDR2 SYGVQD (reference sequence). The CDR3 runs to 13 residues. V lost 4 bases, J lost 2 bases, and 6 bases lay in between.